The clone carrying this T cell receptor (beta chain) was found a few times. The source of the sample is a study of blood T cells in healthy people across ages. A sample-barcoded 5' primer and a J-beta primer mix were used in a second PCR of about 7 to 11 cycles. Sequencing yielded, for each sample, at least 2.5 million paired-end reads carrying CDR3. A single record per CDR3 protein comes from TCRdb applying MiXCR to the 5' RACE reads. The data hold about 1.5 million distinct CDR3 sequences, with 42% observed a single time. Trimming cost V 10 bases and J 5 bases, with 15 bases left between them. CDR3 length equals 13 residues. Germline CDR1 reads SGHRS; CDR2 reads YFSETQ.

This chain connects TRBV5-1 to TRBJ1-4; possible D gene TRBD1, 5 bases. The material sequenced was blood. This TCR came from a woman aged 18-35 years in good health. CDR3 protein: CAGSVGPNEKLFF. CDR3 nucleotides: TGCGCCGGCTCGGTGGGGCCAAATGAAAAACTGTTTTTT.